This TCR beta chain originates from a study of identical twins. TCRdb re-called the 5' RACE reads with MiXCR, one entry per CDR3 protein. This sample yields a few hundred thousand distinct CDR3 sequences, of which roughly 10% are seen a single time; 6% to 8.5% belongs to the top ten. V gave up 3 bases and J gave up 3 bases, with 9 bases separating them. This CDR3 has 13 residues. The V gene's germline CDR1 is SGHVS and CDR2 FQNEAQ. This clonotype has ten or more counts. This sample also belongs to another study, concerning yellow fever vaccine responses in identical twins. Turning to that study: Convergence reportedly seemed to mark part of the twins' vaccine T cell response, with personalization marking the rest.

Sequencing input: CD8+ T cells sorted from blood. This chain uses TRBV7-8 with TRBJ2-7; D is unresolved. This sequence was found in a woman under 30 in good health. The CDR3 sequence: CASSFRVYYEQYF. DNA for the CDR3: TGTGCCAGCAGCTTTAGGGTTTACTACGAGCAGTACTTC. The complete variable domain, with remaining parts taken from reference TRBV7-8 and TRBJ2-7, reads GAGVSQSPRYKVAKRGQDVALRCDPISGHVSLFWYQQALGQGPEFLTYFQNEAQLDKSGLPSDRFFAERPEGSVSTLKIQRTQQEDSAVYLCASSFRVYYEQYFGPGTRLTVT.